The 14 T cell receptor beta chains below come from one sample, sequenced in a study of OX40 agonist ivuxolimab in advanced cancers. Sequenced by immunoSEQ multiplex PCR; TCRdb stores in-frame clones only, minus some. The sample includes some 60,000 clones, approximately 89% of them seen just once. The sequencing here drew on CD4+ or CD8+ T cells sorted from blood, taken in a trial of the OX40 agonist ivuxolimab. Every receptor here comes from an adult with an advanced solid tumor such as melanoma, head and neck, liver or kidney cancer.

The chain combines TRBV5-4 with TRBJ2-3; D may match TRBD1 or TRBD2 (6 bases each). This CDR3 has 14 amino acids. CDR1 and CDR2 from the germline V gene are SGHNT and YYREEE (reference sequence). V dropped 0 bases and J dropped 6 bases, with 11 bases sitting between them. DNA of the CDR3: TGTGCCAGCAGCTTGGTAGGGGGAGGTGATACGCAGTATTTT. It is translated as CASSLVGGGDTQYF.

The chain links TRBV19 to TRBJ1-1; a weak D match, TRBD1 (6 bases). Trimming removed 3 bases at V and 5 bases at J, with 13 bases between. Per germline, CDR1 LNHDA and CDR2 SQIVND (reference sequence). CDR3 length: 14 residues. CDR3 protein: CASSMKGGGTEAFF. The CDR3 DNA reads TGTGCCAGTAGTATGAAAGGGGGGGGAACTGAAGCTTTCTTT.

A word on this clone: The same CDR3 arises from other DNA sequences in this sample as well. The CDR3 loop reads CSVEGDEQYF. The CDR3 nucleotides are TGCAGCGTTGAAGGGGACGAGCAGTACTTC. The chain combines TRBV29-1 with TRBJ2-7; no clear D. Germline loops: CDR1 SQVTM, CDR2 ANQGSEA. The ends were cut back, 1 base at V and 5 bases at J, with 3 bases in the middle. This CDR3 is 10 amino acids long.

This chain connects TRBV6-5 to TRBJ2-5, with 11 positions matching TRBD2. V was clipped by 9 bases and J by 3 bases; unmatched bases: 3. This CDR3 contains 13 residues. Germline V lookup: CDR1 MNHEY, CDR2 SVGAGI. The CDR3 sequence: CASGGLAEETQYF. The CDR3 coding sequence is TGTGCCAGTGGGGGACTAGCGGAAGAGACCCAGTACTTC.

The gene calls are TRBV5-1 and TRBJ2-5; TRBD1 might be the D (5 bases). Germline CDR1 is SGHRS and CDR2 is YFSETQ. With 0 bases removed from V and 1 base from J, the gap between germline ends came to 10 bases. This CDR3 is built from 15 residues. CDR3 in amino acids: CASSLGLGLQETQYF. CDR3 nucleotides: TGCGCCAGCAGCTTGGGTTTGGGGCTCCAAGAGACCCAGTACTTC.

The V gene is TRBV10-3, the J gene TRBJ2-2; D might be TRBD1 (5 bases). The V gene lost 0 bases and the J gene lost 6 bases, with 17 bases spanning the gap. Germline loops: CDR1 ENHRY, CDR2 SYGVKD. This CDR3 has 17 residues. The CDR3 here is CAISESNQRRQPGELFF. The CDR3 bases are TGTGCCATCAGTGAGTCGAATCAGCGTCGACAGCCCGGGGAGCTGTTTTTT.

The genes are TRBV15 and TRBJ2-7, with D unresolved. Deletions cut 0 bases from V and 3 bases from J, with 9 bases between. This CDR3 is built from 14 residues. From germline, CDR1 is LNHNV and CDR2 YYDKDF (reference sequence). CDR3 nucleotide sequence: TGTGCCACCAGCAGAGAAAAAGGTGGCTACGAGCAGTACTTC. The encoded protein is CATSREKGGYEQYF.

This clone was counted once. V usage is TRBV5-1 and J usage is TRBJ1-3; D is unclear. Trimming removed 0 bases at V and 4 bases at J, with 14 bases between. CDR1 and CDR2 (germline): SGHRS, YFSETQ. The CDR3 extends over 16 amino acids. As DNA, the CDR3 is TGCGCCAGCAGCTTGGGCGGATACCCCGACGGAAACACCATATATTTT. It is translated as CASSLGGYPDGNTIYF.

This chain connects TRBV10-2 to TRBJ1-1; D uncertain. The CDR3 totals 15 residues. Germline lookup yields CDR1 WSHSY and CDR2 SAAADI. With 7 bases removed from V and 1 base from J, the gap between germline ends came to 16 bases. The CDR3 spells CASIQRTAGNTEAFF. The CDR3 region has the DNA TGCGCCAGCATCCAGCGAACCGCTGGGAACACTGAAGCTTTCTTT.

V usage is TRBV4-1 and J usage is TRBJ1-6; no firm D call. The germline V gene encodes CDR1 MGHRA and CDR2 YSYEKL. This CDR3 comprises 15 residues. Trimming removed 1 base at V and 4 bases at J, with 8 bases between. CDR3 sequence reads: CASSQAPGYNSPLHF. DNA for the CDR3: TGCGCCAGCAGCCAAGCACCAGGTTATAATTCACCCCTCCACTTT.

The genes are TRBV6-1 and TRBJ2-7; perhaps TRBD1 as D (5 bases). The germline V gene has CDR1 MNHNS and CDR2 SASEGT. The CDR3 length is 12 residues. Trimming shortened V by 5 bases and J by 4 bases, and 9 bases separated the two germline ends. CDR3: CASSFQGYEQYF. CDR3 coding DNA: TGTGCCAGCAGTTTTCAGGGTTACGAGCAGTACTTC.

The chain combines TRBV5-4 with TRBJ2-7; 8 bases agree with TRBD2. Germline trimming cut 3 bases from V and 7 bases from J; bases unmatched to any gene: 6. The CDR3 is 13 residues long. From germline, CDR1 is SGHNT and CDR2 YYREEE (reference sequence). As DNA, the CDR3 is TGTGCCAGCAGCTGGGACCGGGGGGGGGAGCAGTACTTC. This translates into CASSWDRGGEQYF. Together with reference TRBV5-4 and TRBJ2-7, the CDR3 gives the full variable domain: ETGVTQSPTHLIKTRGQQVTLRCSSQSGHNTVSWYQQALGQGPQFIFQYYREEENGRGNFPPRFSGLQFPNYSSELNVNALELDDSALYLCASSWDRGGEQYFGPGTRLTVT.

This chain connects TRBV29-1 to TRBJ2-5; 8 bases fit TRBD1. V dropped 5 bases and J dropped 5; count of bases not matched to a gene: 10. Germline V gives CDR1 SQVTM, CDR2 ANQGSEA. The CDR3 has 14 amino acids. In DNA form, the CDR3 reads TGCAGCGTTTCCTGGACAGGGTCTGGGGAGACCCAGTACTTC. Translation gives CSVSWTGSGETQYF. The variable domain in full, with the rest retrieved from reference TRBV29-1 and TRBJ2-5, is SAVISQKPSRDICQRGTSLTIQCQVDSQVTMMFWYRQQPGQSLTLIATANQGSEATYESGFVIDKFPISRPNLTFSTLTVSNMSPEDSSIYLCSVSWTGSGETQYFGPGTRLLVL.

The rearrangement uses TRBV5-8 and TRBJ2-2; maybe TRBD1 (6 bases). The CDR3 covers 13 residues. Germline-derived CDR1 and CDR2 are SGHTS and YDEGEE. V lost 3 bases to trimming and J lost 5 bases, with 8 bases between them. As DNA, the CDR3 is TGTGCCAGCAGCTGGACAGCGACCGGGGAGCTGTTTTTT. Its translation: CASSWTATGELFF.